This T cell receptor beta chain was sequenced for a study of cytomegalovirus exposure and HLA in healthy donors. The CDR3 loop spans 14 amino acids. V lost 6 bases and J lost 3; bases outside the gene matches: 5. In germline, CDR1 is MNHEY, CDR2 SMNVEV (reference sequence). Researchers ran the PCR with 60 Vbeta and 13 Jbeta primers. The table came from immunoSEQ multiplex PCR; TCRdb's copy has only in-frame clones and leaves some out. The table records approximately 70,000 clones, around 74% of them present only once. V is TRBV27 and J is TRBJ2-1; 7 bases line up with TRBD1. The sample consisted of PBMCs. The TCR sequence derives from a human donor in good health. The CDR3 region has the DNA TGTGCCAGCAGCTTCACAGGGGTCTACAATGAGCAGTTCTTC. It translates to CASSFTGVYNEQFF.